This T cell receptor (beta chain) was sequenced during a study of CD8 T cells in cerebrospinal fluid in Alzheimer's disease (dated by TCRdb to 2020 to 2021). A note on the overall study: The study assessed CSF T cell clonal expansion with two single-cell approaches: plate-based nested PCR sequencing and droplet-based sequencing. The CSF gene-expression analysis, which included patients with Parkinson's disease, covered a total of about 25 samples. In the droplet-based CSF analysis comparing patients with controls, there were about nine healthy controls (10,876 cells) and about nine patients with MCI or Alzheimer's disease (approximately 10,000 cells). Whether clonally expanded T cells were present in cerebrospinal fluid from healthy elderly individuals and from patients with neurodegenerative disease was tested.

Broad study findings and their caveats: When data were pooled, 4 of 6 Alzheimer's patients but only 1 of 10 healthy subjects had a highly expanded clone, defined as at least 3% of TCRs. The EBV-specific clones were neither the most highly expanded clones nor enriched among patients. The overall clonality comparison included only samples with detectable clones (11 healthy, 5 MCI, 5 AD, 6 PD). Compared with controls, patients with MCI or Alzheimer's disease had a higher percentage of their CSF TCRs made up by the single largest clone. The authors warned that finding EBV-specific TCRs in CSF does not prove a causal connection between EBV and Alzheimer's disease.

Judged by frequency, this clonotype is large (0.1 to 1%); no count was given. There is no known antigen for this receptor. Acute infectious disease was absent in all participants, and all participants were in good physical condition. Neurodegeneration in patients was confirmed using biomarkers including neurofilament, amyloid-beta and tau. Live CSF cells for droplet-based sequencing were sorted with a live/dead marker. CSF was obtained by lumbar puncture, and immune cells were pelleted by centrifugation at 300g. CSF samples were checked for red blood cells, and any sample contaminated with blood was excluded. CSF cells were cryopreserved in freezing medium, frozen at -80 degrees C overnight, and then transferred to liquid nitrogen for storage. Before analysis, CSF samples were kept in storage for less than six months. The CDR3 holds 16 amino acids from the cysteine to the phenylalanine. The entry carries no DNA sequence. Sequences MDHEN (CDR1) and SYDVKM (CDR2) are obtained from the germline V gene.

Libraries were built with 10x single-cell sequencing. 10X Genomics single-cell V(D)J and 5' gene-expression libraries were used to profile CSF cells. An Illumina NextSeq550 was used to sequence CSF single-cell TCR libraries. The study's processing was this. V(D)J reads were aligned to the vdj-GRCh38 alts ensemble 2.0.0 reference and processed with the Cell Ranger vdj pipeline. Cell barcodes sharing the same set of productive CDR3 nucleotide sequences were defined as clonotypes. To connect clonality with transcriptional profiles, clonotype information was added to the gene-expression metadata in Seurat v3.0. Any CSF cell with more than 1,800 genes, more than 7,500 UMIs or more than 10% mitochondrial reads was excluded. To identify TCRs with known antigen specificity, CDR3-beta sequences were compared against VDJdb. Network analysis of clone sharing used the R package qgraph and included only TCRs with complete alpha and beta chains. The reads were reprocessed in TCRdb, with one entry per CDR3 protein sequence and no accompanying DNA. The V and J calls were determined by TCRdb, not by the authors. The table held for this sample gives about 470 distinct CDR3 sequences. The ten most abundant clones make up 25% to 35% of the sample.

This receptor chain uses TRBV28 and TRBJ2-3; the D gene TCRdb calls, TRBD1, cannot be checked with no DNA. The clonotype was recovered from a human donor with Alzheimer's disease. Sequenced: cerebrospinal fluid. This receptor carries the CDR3 CASRDTGTGYTDTQYF.